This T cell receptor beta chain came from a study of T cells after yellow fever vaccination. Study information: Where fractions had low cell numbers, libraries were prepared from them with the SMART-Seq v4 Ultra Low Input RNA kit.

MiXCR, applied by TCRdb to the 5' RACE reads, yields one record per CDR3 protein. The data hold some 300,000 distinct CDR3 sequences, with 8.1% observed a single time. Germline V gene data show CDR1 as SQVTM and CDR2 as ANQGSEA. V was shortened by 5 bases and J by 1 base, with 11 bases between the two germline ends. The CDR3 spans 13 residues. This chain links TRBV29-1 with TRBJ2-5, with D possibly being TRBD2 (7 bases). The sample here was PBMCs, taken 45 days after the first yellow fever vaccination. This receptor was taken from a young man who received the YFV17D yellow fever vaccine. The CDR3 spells CSVNRGAQETQYF. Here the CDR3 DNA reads TGCAGCGTTAACCGGGGGGCCCAAGAGACCCAGTACTTC.